These T cell receptor beta chains were read from a single sample in a study of shared clonotypes between healthy human individuals. Measured with immunoSEQ multiplex PCR; TCRdb has only the in-frame clones, and not every one. The data contain 950,000 to 1,300,000 clones, around four fifths of them singletons. Sequencing was carried out using memory CD4+ T cells sorted from blood. These receptors came from a young man in good health. Each CDR3 is given with its conserved first and last residue. Fields, in order: CDR3 protein, CDR3 DNA, V gene, D gene, J gene, clone size. A D gene is named only where the DNA matches it firmly. Some rows mark clone size as missing; the rest say once, few, many or name a class of expanded clone.

CDR3: CAWSRRGRGTGELFF
DNA: TGTGCCTGGAGTCGCAGGGGGCGCGGAACCGGGGAGCTGTTTTTT
V: TRBV30
D: TRBD1
J: TRBJ2-2
size: .

CDR3: CASSPMAGRADTQYF
DNA: TGTGCCAGCTCACCAATGGCAGGACGAGCAGATACGCAGTATTTT
V: TRBV18
D: .
J: TRBJ2-3
size: .

CDR3: CASTVPAGGGETQYF
DNA: TGTGCCAGCACCGTCCCAGCGGGAGGGGGAGAGACCCAGTACTTC
V: TRBV7-9
D: TRBD2
J: TRBJ2-5
size: .

CDR3: CASSKRGQGFEPQHF
DNA: TGTGCCAGCAGCAAGAGAGGACAGGGGTTTGAGCCCCAGCATTTT
V: TRBV7-9
D: TRBD1
J: TRBJ1-5
size: .

CDR3: CASSYPENTGELFF
DNA: TGTGCCAGCAGTTATCCCGAGAACACCGGGGAGCTGTTTTTT
V: TRBV6-6
D: .
J: TRBJ2-2
size: once

CDR3: CATTLGGPDTQYF
DNA: TGTGCCACCACCCTCGGGGGGCCAGATACGCAGTATTTT
V: TRBV6-1
D: .
J: TRBJ2-3
size: .

CDR3: CASSVAPGTYEQYF
DNA: TGTGCCAGCAGCGTAGCCCCAGGGACCTACGAGCAGTACTTC
V: TRBV9
D: .
J: TRBJ2-7
size: .

CDR3: CASSSLYADTQYF
DNA: TGTGCCAGCAGCTCCTTGTACGCAGATACGCAGTATTTT
V: TRBV7-2
D: .
J: TRBJ2-3
size: .

CDR3: CASSPPGSTNEKLFF
DNA: TGTGCCAGCAGTCCTCCAGGCTCAACTAATGAAAAACTGTTTTTT
V: TRBV28
D: .
J: TRBJ1-4
size: many

CDR3: CASSQVGYEQYF
DNA: TGCGCCAGCAGCCAAGTGGGGTACGAGCAGTACTTC
V: TRBV4-1
D: .
J: TRBJ2-7
size: .

CDR3: CASSEGAVAANYGYTF
DNA: TGTGCCAGCAGTGAAGGGGCTGTAGCAGCTAACTATGGCTACACCTTC
V: TRBV2
D: .
J: TRBJ1-2
size: .

CDR3: CASSQFAAETQYF
DNA: TGTGCCAGCAGCCAATTCGCAGCGGAGACCCAGTACTTC
V: TRBV7-2
D: .
J: TRBJ2-5
size: few

CDR3: CASSERQGREPQHF
DNA: TGTGCCAGCAGTGAAAGACAGGGCAGGGAGCCCCAGCATTTT
V: TRBV2
D: TRBD1
J: TRBJ1-5
size: .

CDR3: CASSPSSVAYEQYF
DNA: TGCGCCAGCAGCCCTTCGTCCGTCGCCTACGAGCAGTACTTC
V: TRBV5-1
D: .
J: TRBJ2-7
size: .

CDR3: CASSIPATGVYYGYTF
DNA: TGTGCCAGCAGTATACCGGCCACAGGGGTTTACTATGGCTACACCTTC
V: TRBV9
D: TRBD1
J: TRBJ1-2
size: .

CDR3: CASRKGQALTDTQYF
DNA: TGCGCCAGCAGAAAGGGACAGGCCCTCACAGATACGCAGTATTTT
V: TRBV5-1
D: TRBD1
J: TRBJ2-3
size: .

CDR3: CASSSGGQVTEAFF
DNA: TGTGCCAGCAGCTCCGGTGGGCAAGTCACTGAAGCTTTCTTT
V: TRBV7-9
D: .
J: TRBJ1-1
size: .

CDR3: CASNEGQGSYNEQFF
DNA: TGTGCCAGCAACGAGGGACAGGGTTCATACAATGAGCAGTTCTTC
V: TRBV11-3
D: TRBD1
J: TRBJ2-1
size: .

CDR3: CAWGTGEINEKLFF
DNA: TGTGCCTGGGGTACAGGGGAGATTAATGAAAAACTGTTTTTT
V: TRBV30
D: TRBD1
J: TRBJ1-4
size: .

CDR3: CSAGDSYGYTF
DNA: TGCAGCGCCGGAGACTCCTATGGCTACACCTTC
V: TRBV29-1
D: .
J: TRBJ1-2
size: .

CDR3: CASSYDPGQLYGYTF
DNA: TGTGCCAGCAGTTACGATCCCGGACAGTTATATGGCTACACCTTC
V: TRBV6-5
D: .
J: TRBJ1-2
size: .

CDR3: CASSLRGGTDTQYF
DNA: TGTGCCAGCAGCCTTCGAGGGGGCACAGATACGCAGTATTTT
V: TRBV28
D: .
J: TRBJ2-3
size: .

CDR3: CASTNRGRGEQYF
DNA: TGTGCCAGCACGAACAGGGGCCGGGGGGAGCAGTACTTC
V: TRBV6-6
D: .
J: TRBJ2-7
size: .

CDR3: CASSLGLAGGHYNEQFF
DNA: TGCGCCAGCAGCTTAGGACTAGCGGGGGGCCATTACAATGAGCAGTTCTTC
V: TRBV5-1
D: TRBD2
J: TRBJ2-1
size: .

CDR3: CASSPGTSNTGELFF
DNA: TGCGCCAGCAGCCCCGGGACATCGAACACCGGGGAGCTGTTTTTT
V: TRBV5-1
D: .
J: TRBJ2-2
size: few